Detailed here is one T cell receptor (beta chain). The data originate from a study of blood T cell repertoires in COVID-19. Study summary: Both acute and convalescent COVID-19 samples were obtained from the United States, Italy and Spain. T cells, B-cell-depleted T cells, or PBMCs provided the cDNA or gDNA that served as material.

Authors' data handling: Amplification with reference gene primers provided the estimates of nucleated cell counts. Repertoires were generated with immunoSEQ multiplex PCR, while TCRdb's copy carries only in-frame clones and drops some. The V and J calls and clone size come from that table; D and trimming were worked out from the DNA. The table records about 89,000 clones, 86% of them present only once. This CDR3 is 13 amino acids long. Germline CDR1 SNHLY, CDR2 FYNNEI. Trimming removed 1 base at V and 7 bases at J, with 8 bases between. The chain carries TRBV2 and TRBJ1-5; D is ambiguous. Input material: peripheral blood. This receptor was identified in a man of 80 years or more with active or convalescent COVID-19. DNA for the CDR3: TGTGCCAGCAGTGAAGGCTACCGGCAGCCCCAGCATTTT. Translated, it gives CASSEGYRQPQHF.